The source of this T cell receptor beta chain is a study of PD-L1 blockade in urothelial cancer. The data were produced by immunoSEQ multiplex PCR, yet TCRdb's version contains in-frame clones alone and is incomplete. The sample has roughly 41,000 clones; over 65% are singletons. The CDR3 has 17 amino acids. Trimming took 0 bases from V and 0 from J; bases not matched to a gene: 1. The germline CDR1 and CDR2 sequences are SGDLS and YYNGEE. This sample comprised PBMCs, obtained around atezolizumab (anti-PD-L1) treatment. This clonotype was sampled from a man aged 55 to 70 with urothelial cancer. The chain is built from TRBV9 and TRBJ1-6, with 9 bases that match TRBD1. CDR3 amino acids: CASSVGQGGSYNSPLHF. CDR3 DNA: TGTGCCAGCAGCGTAGGACAGGGGGGCTCCTATAATTCACCCCTCCACTTT.